The 29 T cell receptor beta chains below come from one sample, sequenced in a study of T cell responses to AZD1222 COVID-19 vaccine. This table comes from immunoSEQ multiplex PCR, and its TCRdb copy is limited to in-frame clones, with some not included. The table has about 120,000 clones, 75% to 90% seen once. The sequencing here drew on peripheral blood, taken on day 0 of AZD1222 vaccination. These receptors were obtained from an adult in good health.

The gene calls are TRBV6-5 and TRBJ1-2; no clear D gene. Germline loops: CDR1 MNHEY, CDR2 SVGAGI. V shed 7 bases and J shed 3 bases, with 9 bases lying between them. The CDR3 consists of 12 residues. CDR3 region: CASIDSYYGYTF. Here the CDR3 DNA reads TGTGCCAGCATTGACTCCTACTATGGCTACACCTTC.

V usage is TRBV6-5 and J usage is TRBJ1-2, with 8 bases identical to TRBD1. The CDR3 length is 13 residues. Germline CDR1 and CDR2: MNHEY and SVGAGI. V was pared by 5 bases and J by 4 bases, with 3 bases of the junction left unmatched. The CDR3 DNA follows: TGTGCCAGCAGTAGGACAGGGAGCTATGGCTACACCTTC. Translating it yields CASSRTGSYGYTF.

The chain recombines TRBV16 with TRBJ1-2; TRBD1 matches at 7 bases. Germline trimming cut 0 bases from V and 6 bases from J; bases unmatched to any gene: 1. There are 13 residues in the CDR3. Germline CDR1 is KGHSY and CDR2 is FQNENV. The CDR3 DNA reads TGTGCCAGCAGCCAATCCGGGACAGATGGCTACACCTTC. Translation gives CASSQSGTDGYTF.

The rearrangement links TRBV7-3 to TRBJ2-7; D is possibly TRBD1 (6 bases). CDR1 SGHTA and CDR2 FQGTGA come from the germline V gene. The CDR3 is 14 amino acids. Trimming took 5 bases from V and 7 from J, leaving 18 bases between them. In nucleotides, the CDR3 is TGTGCCAGCAGCCCCCAAGACAGGTTTGGGGAGCAGTACTTC. Translated: CASSPQDRFGEQYF.

This clone turned up a few times. V gene TRBV29-1 combines with J gene TRBJ1-5; maybe TRBD1 (6 bases). Per the germline V gene, CDR1 is SQVTM and CDR2 is ANQGSEA. This CDR3 is 13 amino acids long. The ends were cut back, 4 bases at V and 4 bases at J, with 11 bases in the middle. CDR3 nucleotide sequence: TGCAGCGTTGTGGAACAGGGTAATCAGCCCCAGCATTTT. It yields the protein CSVVEQGNQPQHF.

V gene TRBV9 combines with J gene TRBJ1-1; TRBD1 matches 7 bases. V lost 1 base to trimming and J lost 5 bases; unmatched junction nucleotides: 8. The CDR3 has 15 residues. Germline CDR1 reads SGDLS; CDR2 reads YYNGEE. Written as DNA, the CDR3 is TGTGCCAGCAGCGTACCCCCTACAGGGGATACTGAAGCTTTCTTT. Protein sequence: CASSVPPTGDTEAFF.

V and J are TRBV5-1 and TRBJ2-1, with 8 bases aligning to TRBD2. The germline V gene has CDR1 SGHRS and CDR2 YFSETQ. The CDR3 sequence is 17 residues long. J gave up 0 bases and V 6 bases, and 11 bases lay outside the gene matches. As DNA, the CDR3 is TGCGCCAGCAATAGGGCCGGGAGGGGATTCTCCTACAATGAGCAGTTCTTC. Translating gives CASNRAGRGFSYNEQFF.

This clone was counted a single time. The chain has TRBV6-6 and TRBJ2-5; D unresolved. The germline gives CDR1 MNHNY, CDR2 SVGAGI (reference sequence). V lost 1 base, J lost 1 base, and 7 bases lay in between. The CDR3 consists of 14 residues. The CDR3 sequence: CASSYLGIQETQYF. DNA for the CDR3: TGTGCCAGCAGTTACTTGGGTATCCAAGAGACCCAGTACTTC.

V usage is TRBV6-1 and J usage is TRBJ2-1; no clear D. The germline CDR1 and CDR2 sequences are MNHNS and SASEGT. Trimming left V 1 base short and J 4 bases short, with 17 bases between. CDR3 length: 17 residues. The CDR3 here is CASSEGVNGLGYNEQFF. In nucleotides, the CDR3 is TGTGCCAGCAGTGAAGGGGTAAATGGATTAGGTTACAATGAGCAGTTCTTC.

The rearrangement uses TRBV11-2 and TRBJ2-7; 9 nucleotides align to TRBD1. The CDR3 has 13 residues. The J segment lost 4 bases and the V segment lost 4 bases, leaving 2 bases of the junction unmatched. Germline values: CDR1 SGHAT, CDR2 FQNNGV. The CDR3 region is CASSSDRGYEQYF. CDR3 bases: TGTGCCAGCAGCTCGGACAGGGGATACGAGCAGTACTTC.

The table lists this clone with a count of one. This chain uses TRBV15 with TRBJ1-5; TRBD1 is a possible D gene (5 bases). The CDR3 sequence is 15 residues long. CDR1 and CDR2 (germline): LNHNV, YYDKDF (reference sequence). V shed 4 bases and J shed 7 bases, with 17 bases lying between them. This CDR3 is CATSTTSGSWQPQHF. CDR3 bases: TGTGCCACCAGCACGACCTCAGGGAGTTGGCAGCCCCAGCATTTT.

This clone was detected only a few times. The same CDR3 arises from other DNA sequences in this sample as well. V and J are TRBV5-1 and TRBJ1-4; the match to TRBD1 covers 7 bases. After removal of 4 bases from V and 0 bases from J, the junction contained 3 bases not matched to a gene. Per the germline V gene, CDR1 is SGHRS and CDR2 is YFSETQ. This CDR3 region has 15 residues. DNA for the CDR3: TGCGCCAGCAGCCTTACAGGGGCAACTAATGAAAAACTGTTTTTT. Translating it yields CASSLTGATNEKLFF.

V gene TRBV9 combines with J gene TRBJ2-5; 7 bases map to TRBD2. This CDR3 is 13 amino acids long. Germline V lookup: CDR1 SGDLS, CDR2 YYNGEE. With V trimmed by 0 bases and J by 5 bases, 1 base remained unmatched. The CDR3 region is CASSVGGGETQYF. For the CDR3, the DNA is TGTGCCAGCAGCGTAGGGGGAGGGGAGACCCAGTACTTC.

The V and J genes are TRBV24-1 and TRBJ1-1; D remains unclear. Trimming took 6 bases from V and 1 from J, leaving 5 bases between them. Germline CDR1 reads KGHDR; CDR2 reads SFDVKD. The CDR3 has 12 amino acids. The CDR3 is CATSNPNTEAFF. CDR3 nucleotides: TGTGCCACCAGTAACCCGAACACTGAAGCTTTCTTT.

The genes are TRBV7-7 and TRBJ2-1; TRBD1 aligns across 7 bases. Germline V gives CDR1 SSHAT, CDR2 FNYEAQ (reference sequence). Unmatched junction bases numbered 5, after V lost 6 bases and J lost 6 bases. The CDR3 is 13 residues long. CDR3 amino acids: CASSSGTVNEQFF. CDR3 coding DNA: TGTGCCAGCAGTTCCGGGACAGTCAATGAGCAGTTCTTC.

Notes on this clone: Other DNA sequences in the same sample also yield this CDR3. The chain has TRBV7-2 and TRBJ1-5; no clear D. This CDR3 is built from 13 residues. From germline, CDR1 is SGHTA and CDR2 FQGNSA. Trimming took 1 base from V and 4 from J, leaving 5 bases between them. CDR3 bases: TGTGCCAGCAGCTTAGGCAGAAATCAGCCCCAGCATTTT. This translates into CASSLGRNQPQHF.

The chain uses TRBV4-3 and TRBJ2-7; D is possibly TRBD2 (6 bases). Germline V gene data show CDR1 as LGHNA and CDR2 as YSLEER. The V and J ends lost 1 base and 3 bases respectively, with 13 bases between them. The CDR3 spans 15 residues. In DNA form, the CDR3 reads TGCGCCAGCAGCCAAGTATTTGCGGGGTACTACGAGCAGTACTTC. Its protein is CASSQVFAGYYEQYF.

This sequence joins TRBV4-2 and TRBJ1-5, with D possibly being TRBD1 (6 bases). The germline gives CDR1 LGHNA, CDR2 YNFKEQ. V lost 3 bases and J lost 1, with 13 bases in between. The CDR3 length is 16 residues. The CDR3 DNA reads as TGTGCCAGCAGCCACAGGGGAATAGGGAGCAATCAGCCCCAGCATTTT. Protein sequence: CASSHRGIGSNQPQHF.

This chain joins TRBV29-1 and TRBJ2-7; 7 nucleotides align to TRBD2. Trimming cost V 1 base and J 4 bases; bases outside gene matches: 1. The V gene's germline CDR1 is SQVTM and CDR2 ANQGSEA. The CDR3 is 12 residues long. CDR3 nucleotide sequence: TGCAGCGTTGAAGTGCGGGGGTACGAGCAGTACTTC. Encoded protein: CSVEVRGYEQYF.

The chain carries TRBV20-1 and TRBJ1-1; TRBD1 agrees at 8 bases. Germline CDR1 and CDR2: DFQATT and SNEGSKA (reference sequence). With V trimmed by 8 bases and J by 11 bases, 10 bases remained unmatched. This CDR3 region has 11 residues. The CDR3 reads CSSGQDQWAFF. The CDR3, as DNA: TGCAGTTCGGGACAGGACCAATGGGCTTTCTTT.

The chain couples TRBV6-4 to TRBJ1-5; no clear D gene. V dropped 4 bases and J dropped 7 bases, with 11 bases sitting between them. CDR1 and CDR2 from the germline V gene are MRHNA and SNTAGT. The CDR3 totals 13 residues. CDR3 region: CASSALYGQPQHF. DNA of the CDR3: TGTGCCAGCAGTGCCCTATACGGCCAGCCCCAGCATTTT.

The rearrangement joins TRBV3-1 (or the pseudogene TRBV3-2) to TRBJ1-1; D is ambiguous. CDR3 length equals 13 residues. The V end lost 1 base, the J end lost 1 base, and 4 bases lay between the germline ends. Germline V gene sequence: CDR1 LGHDT, CDR2 YNNKEL (reference sequence). Here the CDR3 DNA reads TGTGCCAGCAGCCAAGGAGGGAACACTGAAGCTTTCTTT. Protein: CASSQGGNTEAFF.

The chain uses TRBV6-5 and TRBJ1-5; unclear D gene. Trimming shortened V by 6 bases and J by 0 bases, and 9 bases separated the two germline ends. The CDR3 is made up of 14 amino acids. The germline gives CDR1 MNHEY, CDR2 SVGAGI. The CDR3, as DNA: TGTGCCAGCAGGGGCGGGATTAGCAATCAGCCCCAGCATTTT. Translation gives CASRGGISNQPQHF.

This chain uses TRBV27 with TRBJ2-1; TRBD2 matches at 13 bases. The V and J ends lost 5 bases and 4 bases, in that order; junction bases with no gene match: 2. The CDR3 has 15 amino acids. Germline V CDR1 and CDR2: MNHEY, SMNVEV (reference sequence). DNA of the CDR3: TGTGCCAGCAGTATGGGACTAGCGGGGTACAATGAGCAGTTCTTC. Protein product: CASSMGLAGYNEQFF.

The rearrangement joins TRBV27 to TRBJ1-3, with TRBD1 identical over 8 bases. The J segment lost 3 bases and the V segment lost 6 bases, leaving 4 bases of the junction unmatched. The CDR3 extends over 14 amino acids. The germline V gene has CDR1 MNHEY and CDR2 SMNVEV (reference sequence). Here the CDR3 reads CASRLQGGGNTIYF. The DNA for the CDR3 is TGTGCCAGCAGGCTACAGGGGGGTGGAAACACCATATATTTT.

The chain links TRBV7-9 to TRBJ2-7, with TRBD2 as a possible D gene (6 bases). V was shortened by 5 bases and J by 2 bases, with 19 bases between the two germline ends. CDR1 is SEHNR, CDR2 FQNEAQ, per germline (reference sequence). The CDR3 totals 16 residues. The CDR3, as DNA: TGTGCCAGCAGCCAAACGGGTAGTAGCGGTACCTACGAGCAGTACTTC. Translated, it gives CASSQTGSSGTYEQYF.

The J gene is TRBJ1-1, the V gene TRBV19, with D uncertain. Germline V gene lookup returns CDR1 LNHDA and CDR2 SQIVND (reference sequence). V shed 3 bases and J shed 2 bases, with 7 bases lying between them. The CDR3 loop spans 13 amino acids. CDR3 in amino acids: CASSIKDNTEAFF. CDR3 sequence (DNA): TGTGCCAGTAGTATTAAGGATAACACTGAAGCTTTCTTT.

The J gene is TRBJ2-5, the V gene TRBV11-2; TRBD2 might be the D (6 bases). The germline CDR1 and CDR2 sequences are SGHAT and FQNNGV. Trimming removed 5 bases at V and 1 base at J, with 17 bases between. CDR3 length: 16 amino acids. CDR3: CASSRVGEAAQETQYF. CDR3 bases: TGTGCCAGCAGCCGAGTGGGGGAGGCGGCCCAAGAGACCCAGTACTTC. Full variable domain (remainder filled in from reference TRBV11-2 and TRBJ2-5): EAGVAQSPRYKIIEKRQSVAFWCNPISGHATLYWYQQILGQGPKLLIQFQNNGVVDDSQLPKDRFSAERLKGVDSTLKIQPAKLEDSAVYLCASSRVGEAAQETQYFGPGTRLLVL.

This clone came up once. The gene calls are TRBV5-4 and TRBJ1-2, with unresolved D. Trimming cost V 2 bases and J 2 bases, with 10 bases left between them. The germline CDR1 and CDR2 sequences are SGHNT and YYREEE (reference sequence). The CDR3 runs 14 residues. CDR3 bases: TGTGCCAGCAGCTTCCTAGAATCCAACTATGGCTACACCTTC. This codes for CASSFLESNYGYTF.